Following are 29 T cell receptor beta chains from one sample sequenced in a study of cytomegalovirus exposure and HLA in healthy donors. The PCR made use of 60 Vbeta and 13 Jbeta primers. The repertoire was sequenced with immunoSEQ multiplex PCR; TCRdb's copy has only in-frame clones and lacks some. This sample has about 100,000 clones; 60% to 85% occur once, and the top ten carry approximately 5.3%. Sequencing was performed on PBMCs. These TCRs come from a woman aged 18-30 years in good health and CMV-seropositive.

This sequence joins TRBV5-1 and TRBJ2-5; TRBD1 is a possible D gene (7 bases). The CDR3 loop spans 14 amino acids. The germline gives CDR1 SGHRS, CDR2 YFSETQ. Trimming left V 3 bases short and J 5 bases short, with 14 bases between. The CDR3 bases are TGCGCCAGCAGCTCGGCGACAGGGAGGGAGACCCAGTACTTC. Amino acid sequence: CASSSATGRETQYF.

J is TRBJ2-1 and V is TRBV9, with no clear D. The CDR3 sequence is 15 residues long. The germline V and J ends were trimmed by 4 bases and 1 base, with 12 bases remaining between them. CDR1 and CDR2 (germline): SGDLS, YYNGEE. CDR3 DNA sequence: TGTGCCAGCAGCCCTAGACTGGCTTCCTACAATGAGCAGTTCTTC. As protein: CASSPRLASYNEQFF.

V is TRBV5-4 and J is TRBJ2-5; 11 bases are shared with TRBD1. The V gene end was trimmed by 3 bases and the J gene end by 5 bases; junction bases not matched to a gene: 3. The CDR3 consists of 14 residues. Germline CDR1 reads SGHNT; CDR2 reads YYREEE (reference sequence). CDR3 loop: CASSWTGGWETQYF. The CDR3 nucleotides read TGTGCCAGCAGCTGGACAGGGGGCTGGGAGACCCAGTACTTC.

The rearrangement uses TRBV5-5 and TRBJ1-5; D is uncertain. Trimming took off 2 bases at V and 6 bases at J, with 6 bases between the two ends. The CDR3 sequence is 12 residues long. CDR1 SGHKS and CDR2 YYEKEE come from the germline V gene (reference sequence). CDR3 in amino acids: CASSFGSQPQHF. The CDR3 coding sequence is TGTGCCAGCAGCTTCGGTTCTCAGCCCCAGCATTTT. Variable domain in full (rest from reference TRBV5-5 and TRBJ1-5): DAGVTQSPTHLIKTRGQQVTLRCSPISGHKSVSWYQQVLGQGPQFIFQYYEKEERGRGNFPDRFSARQFPNYSSELNVNALLLGDSALYLCASSFGSQPQHFGDGTRLSIL.

CDR3: CASSGANQPQHF. For the CDR3, the DNA is TGTGCCAGCAGTGGGGCTAATCAGCCCCAGCATTTT. The chain joins TRBV25-1 to TRBJ1-5; D unresolved. Trimming cost V 4 bases and J 4 bases, with 5 bases left between them. CDR3 length: 12 amino acids. The germline V gene has CDR1 MGHDK and CDR2 SYGVNS.

Only a few counts were recorded for this clone. The V call is TRBV28, the J call TRBJ2-2; TRBD1 matches at 10 bases. Trimming at V came to 10 bases and at J to 3 bases, leaving 8 bases not matched to a gene. Germline V gives CDR1 MDHEN, CDR2 SYDVKM. CDR3 length equals 15 residues. CDR3 coding DNA: TGTGCCACGAGACAGGGGGCGCAAGACACCGGGGAGCTGTTTTTT. Protein: CATRQGAQDTGELFF.

This clone appeared a single time. The chain employs TRBV6-4 and TRBJ2-3; 13 nucleotides agree with TRBD2. After removal of 2 bases from V and 14 bases from J, the junction contained 10 bases not matched to a gene. Looked up from germline, CDR1 is MRHNA and CDR2 is SNTAGT. This CDR3 contains 15 residues. The CDR3 DNA sequence: TGTGCCAGCAGTGACGGGACTAGCGGGACCGATCGGTGGTATTTT. Encoded protein: CASSDGTSGTDRWYF.

The CDR3: CASSFTSGSYEQYF. As DNA, the CDR3 is TGCGCCAGCAGCTTCACTAGCGGGAGTTACGAGCAGTACTTC. V gene TRBV5-1 combines with J gene TRBJ2-7, with TRBD2 matching 11 bases. V trimming: 2 bases; J trimming: 4 bases; junction bases outside the gene matches: 2. The CDR3 has 14 amino acids. CDR1 and CDR2 (germline): SGHRS, YFSETQ.

J is TRBJ1-2 and V is TRBV28; D unresolved. The CDR3 is made up of 12 amino acids. Trimming cost V 6 bases and J 8 bases, with 13 bases left between them. Germline V gene sequence: CDR1 MDHEN, CDR2 SYDVKM. In DNA form, the CDR3 reads TGTGCCAGCAGGGAGGGTTCTCGAGGCTACACCTTC. This codes for CASREGSRGYTF.

The chain joins TRBV4-1 to TRBJ2-1; the match to TRBD2 covers 10 bases. Germline assignment: CDR1 MGHRA and CDR2 YSYEKL. Trimming took 1 base from V and 5 from J; bases not matched to a gene: 11. The CDR3 consists of 18 residues. Here the CDR3 reads CASSQVLAGVGGNNEQFF. The CDR3 bases are TGCGCCAGCAGCCAAGTCCTAGCGGGAGTTGGGGGCAACAATGAGCAGTTCTTC.

The J gene is TRBJ2-7, the V gene TRBV7-2; the match to TRBD2 covers 8 bases. Trimming took 3 bases from V and 0 from J; bases not matched to a gene: 4. Germline CDR1 and CDR2: SGHTA and FQGNSA. CDR3 size: 15 residues. The CDR3 nucleotides read TGTGCCAGCAGCTTCTTAGCGGGAAGCTCCTACGAGCAGTACTTC. Its translation: CASSFLAGSSYEQYF. The full variable domain, rest sourced from reference TRBV7-2 and TRBJ2-7, is GAGVSQSPSNKVTEKGKDVELRCDPISGHTALYWYRQSLGQGLEFLIYFQGNSAPDKSGLPSDRFSAERTGGSVSTLTIQRTQQEDSAVYLCASSFLAGSSYEQYFGPGTRLTVT.

The chain carries TRBV6-5 and TRBJ2-7; tentative D call: TRBD2 (6 bases). The CDR3 spans 13 residues. Trimming removed 5 bases from V and 2 bases from J, with 10 bases in between. Germline loops: CDR1 MNHEY, CDR2 SVGAGI. The CDR3: CASSKAGTYEQYF. DNA of the CDR3: TGTGCCAGCAGTAAAGCGGGTACCTACGAGCAGTACTTC.

The chain carries TRBV19 and TRBJ1-4; 12 positions agree with TRBD1. V trimming: 6 bases; J trimming: 8 bases; junction bases outside the gene matches: 7. CDR3 length: 15 amino acids. Germline V CDR1 and CDR2: LNHDA, SQIVND (reference sequence). The DNA for the CDR3 is TGTGCCAGTAGCAGTCCCGGGACAGGGGGCGAAAAACTGTTTTTT. It codes for CASSSPGTGGEKLFF.

The chain is built from TRBV27 and TRBJ2-2; D is possibly TRBD1 (5 bases). The CDR3 is 18 amino acids. V lost 4 bases and J 1 base, leaving 19 bases between the germline ends. Germline V gene data show CDR1 as MNHEY and CDR2 as SMNVEV (reference sequence). This CDR3 is CASSWGKDTARNTGELFF. CDR3 DNA sequence: TGTGCCAGCAGTTGGGGCAAGGATACCGCGAGGAACACCGGGGAGCTGTTTTTT.

The gene calls are TRBV9 and TRBJ2-5; 13 bases line up with TRBD2. The CDR3 runs to 16 residues. Per the germline V gene, CDR1 is SGDLS and CDR2 is YYNGEE. Trimming cost V 4 bases and J 5 bases; bases outside gene matches: 8. For the CDR3, the DNA is TGTGCCAGCAGCCCAGGGACTAGCGGGAATTGGGAGACCCAGTACTTC. Its protein is CASSPGTSGNWETQYF.

V usage is TRBV6-1 and J usage is TRBJ2-1; D is ambiguous. Germline V gene lookup returns CDR1 MNHNS and CDR2 SASEGT. Trimming shortened V by 3 bases and J by 0 bases, and 9 bases separated the two germline ends. This CDR3 is built from 15 residues. CDR3 loop: CASSDLADSYNEQFF. CDR3 DNA sequence: TGTGCCAGCAGTGACCTTGCGGACTCCTACAATGAGCAGTTCTTC.

The chain has TRBV29-1 and TRBJ2-1, with D possibly being TRBD2 (6 bases). The germline V gene encodes CDR1 SQVTM and CDR2 ANQGSEA. Trimming took off 4 bases at V and 7 bases at J, with 14 bases between the two ends. This CDR3 spans 13 amino acids. The CDR3 is CSVVPGLWNEQFF. DNA for the CDR3: TGCAGCGTTGTACCGGGACTTTGGAATGAGCAGTTCTTC.

This chain joins TRBV6-5 and TRBJ2-7, with D possibly matching TRBD1 (6 bases). Germline CDR1 MNHEY, CDR2 SVGAGI. The germline V and J ends were trimmed by 0 bases and 7 bases, with 7 bases remaining between them. CDR3 length equals 12 residues. This CDR3 is CASSYSGQEQYF. For the CDR3, the DNA is TGTGCCAGCAGTTACTCGGGACAAGAGCAGTACTTC.

The J gene is TRBJ1-1, the V gene TRBV30; unclear D gene. CDR3 size: 15 residues. CDR1 and CDR2 from the germline V gene are GTSNPN and SVGIG (reference sequence). Trimming cost V 0 bases and J 0 bases, with 11 bases left between them. The CDR3 here is CAWSVRSGLNTEAFF. As DNA, the CDR3 is TGTGCCTGGAGTGTACGGAGCGGATTGAACACTGAAGCTTTCTTT.

The V gene is TRBV2, the J gene TRBJ2-1, with 10 bases identical to TRBD1. CDR3 size: 16 residues. Trimming at V came to 6 bases and at J to 6 bases, leaving 11 bases not matched to a gene. Germline values: CDR1 SNHLY, CDR2 FYNNEI. As DNA, the CDR3 is TGTGCCAGCAGAGAAAGACAGGGGGCAATCAGCAATGAGCAGTTCTTC. Translating it yields CASRERQGAISNEQFF.

The CDR3 nucleotides read TGTGCCAGCAGCTTAGGAGCGGGGCCAACAGATACGCAGTATTTT. This gives the protein CASSLGAGPTDTQYF. The gene calls are TRBV7-3 and TRBJ2-3, with 7 nucleotides matching TRBD2. The CDR3 has 15 amino acids. Germline trimming cut 2 bases from V and 3 bases from J; bases unmatched to any gene: 5. In germline, CDR1 is SGHTA, CDR2 FQGTGA. Full variable domain (remainder filled in from reference TRBV7-3 and TRBJ2-3): GAGVSQTPSNKVTEKGKYVELRCDPISGHTALYWYRQSLGQGPEFLIYFQGTGAADDSGLPNDRFFAVRPEGSVSTLKIQRTERGDSAVYLCASSLGAGPTDTQYFGPGTRLTVL.

The rearrangement joins TRBV7-9 to TRBJ1-1; a weak D match, TRBD1 (5 bases). V dropped 2 bases and J dropped 1 base, with 8 bases sitting between them. The germline V gene has CDR1 SEHNR and CDR2 FQNEAQ (reference sequence). This CDR3 is built from 14 residues. The chain's CDR3 is CASSLFGGNTEAFF. CDR3 DNA: TGTGCCAGCAGCTTATTCGGGGGGAACACTGAAGCTTTCTTT.

As DNA, the CDR3 is TGTGCCAGCAGTGCCAAACTAGCGGGGATTAGCACAGATACGCAGTATTTT. It codes for CASSAKLAGISTDTQYF. The V call is TRBV25-1, the J call TRBJ2-3, with TRBD2 matching over 10 bases. This CDR3 contains 17 residues. The V gene end was trimmed by 4 bases and the J gene end by 0 bases; junction bases not matched to a gene: 7. Per germline, CDR1 MGHDK and CDR2 SYGVNS.

The V and J genes are TRBV20-1 and TRBJ2-5; no clear D. Trimming removed 3 bases from V and 5 bases from J, with 7 bases in between. The CDR3 is 11 amino acids. Germline CDR1 reads DFQATT; CDR2 reads SNEGSKA (reference sequence). The CDR3 protein is CSASPSETQYF. The DNA of the CDR3 is TGCAGTGCTAGCCCGTCTGAGACCCAGTACTTC.

The chain uses TRBV5-4 and TRBJ2-7; 7 nucleotides line up with TRBD1. J was trimmed by 5 bases and V by 4 bases; bases with no gene match: 6. Per the germline V gene, CDR1 is SGHNT and CDR2 is YYREEE (reference sequence). CDR3 size: 13 residues. CDR3 loop: CASSPGTVHEQYF. CDR3 coding DNA: TGTGCCAGCAGCCCCGGGACAGTCCACGAGCAGTACTTC.

V and J are TRBV5-1 and TRBJ2-7; 11 bases map to TRBD2. Losses at the gene ends were 0 bases for V and 2 bases for J; bases not matched to a gene: 4. Germline CDR1 is SGHRS and CDR2 is YFSETQ. The CDR3 covers 16 residues. The CDR3 DNA follows: TGCGCCAGCAGCTTGGAGGGACTAGCGGCCCCCTACGAGCAGTACTTC. Translation gives CASSLEGLAAPYEQYF.

This clone has only a few counts. The chain employs TRBV28 and TRBJ2-1; weak D call: TRBD1 (6 bases). V was cut by 5 bases and J by 4 bases, with 15 bases left in between. CDR1 and CDR2 from the germline V gene are MDHEN and SYDVKM. The CDR3 covers 15 residues. The CDR3 loop reads CASSPPGQGYNEQFF. As DNA, the CDR3 is TGTGCCAGCAGTCCCCCGGGACAAGGTTACAATGAGCAGTTCTTC.

V and J are TRBV5-1 and TRBJ1-1; D gene unclear. The CDR3 spans 14 residues. Germline CDR1 and CDR2: SGHRS and YFSETQ. Trimming took 4 bases from V and 4 from J, leaving 14 bases between them. CDR3 sequence: CASSQSGGGTEAFF. The CDR3 DNA follows: TGCGCCAGCAGCCAATCGGGAGGAGGCACTGAAGCTTTCTTT.

Turning to this clone: At the DNA level, this CDR3 is encoded by other sequences in the same sample as well. Here the CDR3 reads CASSYSPGGNEQFF. CDR3 bases: TGTGCCAGCAGTTACTCGCCAGGGGGCAATGAGCAGTTCTTC. This chain connects TRBV6-5 to TRBJ2-1, with 7 bases lining up with TRBD1. Germline-derived CDR1 and CDR2 are MNHEY and SVGAGI. The CDR3 length is 14 residues. Germline trimming cut 0 bases from V and 6 bases from J; bases unmatched to any gene: 2.